This TCR beta chain was profiled in a study of molecular identifiers for immune sequencing clone quantification. Study overall: The replicates split RNA from around 20,000 or 100,000 naive CD8 cells five ways and sequenced four. The study, taken as a whole, reports: In naive cells, under 1% of molecules belonged to clones above 20 RNA copies, against over 97% in effector cells.

CDR3 length: 19 amino acids. From germline, CDR1 is LGHNA and CDR2 YSLEER. Unmatched junction bases numbered 21, after V lost 3 bases and J lost 4 bases. Each CDR3 protein is one row after TCRdb ran MiXCR on the PCR reads. Of 350,000 or so distinct CDR3 sequences listed, roughly a fifth are singletons. The naive CD8 libraries originated from between roughly 19,000 and 1,000,000 sorted cells and drew on 10%, 30% or 50% RNA. As to this clonotype: Its cognate antigen is unknown.

The chain employs TRBV4-3 and TRBJ2-7; 7 bases agree with TRBD2. The sample taken for sequencing was naive CD8+ T cells from blood, with Jurkat cell RNA spiked in. Specified subset: FACS-sorted CD8+CD4-CCR7+CD45RA+ naive T cells. The source of this sequence is a human donor in good health. Some libraries in this study had Jurkat cell RNA spiked in. DNA for the CDR3: TGCGCCAGCAGCCAGCATGCAGCGGGGAGAAATTTAGGGGATTACGAGCAGTACTTC. Translation: CASSQHAAGRNLGDYEQYF.